Described below is a single T cell receptor (beta chain) sequence and its context. The antigen is unknown. This record belongs to a study of cytomegalovirus exposure and HLA in healthy donors. PCR employed 60 Vbeta and 13 Jbeta primers. The data were produced by immunoSEQ multiplex PCR, yet TCRdb's version contains in-frame clones alone and is incomplete. The table shows roughly 150,000 clones, with about 81% occurring only once. Study-wide results and limits: Upon later analysis, TCR association rates were observed to vary by HLA locus, being highest for DRB1 and lowest for HLA-C. Exclusion as indistinguishable affected some V segments, including TRBV6-2 and TRBV6-3. Immune exposure data for these donors was limited to CMV serostatus.

The V end was cut by 3 bases, the J end by 5 bases, with 7 bases between. The CDR3 extends over 12 amino acids. From germline, CDR1 is MDHEN and CDR2 SYDVKM. This TCR was recovered from a girl aged 2 to 10 in good health and CMV-seropositive. The V call is TRBV28, the J call TRBJ1-2, with unresolved D. The specimen sequenced was PBMCs. The chain's CDR3 is CASSLFYYGYTF. As DNA, the CDR3 is TGTGCCAGCAGTTTGTTCTATTATGGCTACACCTTC.